These 28 T cell receptor beta chains share one sample of origin, sequenced in a study of blood T cell repertoires in COVID-19. Method: immunoSEQ multiplex PCR; TCRdb's copy keeps in-frame clones and lacks some. The sample has about 50,000 clones, 84% seen once. Sequenced input: peripheral blood. These TCRs come from a man between 60 and 70 years old with acute or convalescent COVID-19.

J is TRBJ2-1 and V is TRBV6-6; possibly TRBD1 for D (7 bases). Trimming took 3 bases from V and 8 from J, leaving 20 bases between them. This CDR3 comprises 16 residues. In germline, CDR1 is MNHNY, CDR2 SVGAGI (reference sequence). The CDR3 nucleotides are TGTGCCAGCAGTTATGGGCAGGGGGGTTTGGTAGATGAGCAGTTCTTC. It is translated as CASSYGQGGLVDEQFF.

The chain has TRBV11-2 and TRBJ2-5; 10 bases are shared with TRBD2. V gave up 3 bases and J gave up 1 base; unmatched junction bases: 8. Germline values: CDR1 SGHAT, CDR2 FQNNGV. The length of the CDR3 is 17 residues. CDR3 in amino acids: CASSFWRASGGQETQYF. The CDR3 bases are TGTGCCAGCAGCTTTTGGAGGGCTAGCGGGGGCCAAGAGACCCAGTACTTC. Complete variable domain (other parts from reference TRBV11-2 and TRBJ2-5): EAGVAQSPRYKIIEKRQSVAFWCNPISGHATLYWYQQILGQGPKLLIQFQNNGVVDDSQLPKDRFSAERLKGVDSTLKIQPAKLEDSAVYLCASSFWRASGGQETQYFGPGTRLLVL.

The chain is built from TRBV7-6 and TRBJ2-3; a weak D match, TRBD1 (6 bases). Germline V gene data show CDR1 as SGHVS and CDR2 as FNYEAQ. The CDR3 is 14 amino acids. Trimming removed 5 bases from V and 2 bases from J, with 11 bases in between. The CDR3 spells CASSGGPNTDTQYF. For the CDR3, the DNA is TGTGCCAGCAGCGGGGGCCCTAACACAGATACGCAGTATTTT.

CDR3 bases: TGTGCCTGGAGTGTTTGGACAGACTCCGAAAAACTGTTTTTT. Its protein product is CAWSVWTDSEKLFF. The V call is TRBV30, the J call TRBJ1-4, with D tentatively TRBD1 (6 bases). The germline V gene encodes CDR1 GTSNPN and CDR2 SVGIG (reference sequence). CDR3 size: 14 residues. Trimming stripped 0 bases from V and 8 bases from J, with 13 bases between.

This clone was seen a few times. The chain combines TRBV5-4 with TRBJ1-3; the match to TRBD1 covers 9 bases. The J segment lost 4 bases and the V segment lost 4 bases, leaving 6 bases of the junction unmatched. The CDR3 is 15 residues long. Germline V CDR1 and CDR2: SGHNT, YYREEE (reference sequence). CDR3 sequence reads: CASSPGTGNGNTIYF. The CDR3 bases are TGTGCCAGCAGCCCTGGGACAGGGAACGGAAACACCATATATTTT. Supplemented by reference TRBV5-4 and TRBJ1-3, the full variable domain reads ETGVTQSPTHLIKTRGQQVTLRCSSQSGHNTVSWYQQALGQGPQFIFQYYREEENGRGNFPPRFSGLQFPNYSSELNVNALELDDSALYLCASSPGTGNGNTIYFGEGSWLTVV.

The rearrangement joins TRBV11-3 to TRBJ2-5; the D gene is possibly TRBD1 (6 bases). The CDR3 is 13 amino acids. V gave up 2 bases and J gave up 5 bases, with 9 bases separating them. Germline CDR1 SGHNT, CDR2 YENEEA. The CDR3 DNA follows: TGTGCCAGCAGCTTAAGGCAGGGGGAGACCCAGTACTTC. Translation: CASSLRQGETQYF.

The gene calls are TRBV4-1 and TRBJ1-1, with a possible D match to TRBD1 (5 bases). Trimming pared 0 bases from V and 4 bases from J, leaving 15 bases between. Germline V gene sequence: CDR1 MGHRA, CDR2 YSYEKL. The CDR3 length is 16 residues. CDR3 loop: CASSQDMGTGSTEAFF. The CDR3 coding sequence is TGCGCCAGCAGCCAAGACATGGGGACCGGGAGCACTGAAGCTTTCTTT.

The genes are TRBV27 and TRBJ2-7, with unresolved D. The ends were cut back, 5 bases at V and 1 base at J, with 15 bases in the middle. CDR1 is MNHEY and CDR2 is SMNVEV in the germline V gene (reference sequence). The CDR3 has 15 amino acids. The CDR3: CASSPSWAESYEQYF. In nucleotides, the CDR3 is TGTGCCAGCAGTCCCTCCTGGGCCGAGTCCTACGAGCAGTACTTC.

The V and J genes are TRBV27 and TRBJ1-3, with 9 positions matching TRBD1. Germline V lookup: CDR1 MNHEY, CDR2 SMNVEV (reference sequence). The CDR3 runs to 15 residues. V shed 6 bases, J shed 3 bases, and the junction held 6 bases outside the gene matches. The CDR3 is CASSLQGARGNTIYF. In DNA, the CDR3 is TGTGCCAGCAGCTTACAGGGGGCGCGTGGAAACACCATATATTTT.

The rearrangement joins TRBV4-1 to TRBJ2-1; maybe TRBD1 (5 bases). Germline-derived CDR1 and CDR2 are MGHRA and YSYEKL. This CDR3 comprises 16 residues. Trimming left V 2 bases short and J 2 bases short, with 13 bases between. The CDR3 protein is CASSQHLQVPYNEQFF. The CDR3 bases are TGCGCCAGCAGCCAACACTTACAGGTACCCTACAATGAGCAGTTCTTC.

CDR3 in amino acids: CASSYPTGFYEQYF. CDR3 nucleotide sequence: TGTGCCAGCAGTTACCCGACAGGGTTCTACGAGCAGTACTTC. J is TRBJ2-7 and V is TRBV6-2 or TRBV6-3; TRBD1 matches at 7 bases. Losses at the gene ends were 2 bases for V and 3 bases for J; bases not matched to a gene: 4. CDR3 length: 14 residues. Germline V gene lookup returns CDR1 MNHEY and CDR2 SVGEGT.

This chain links TRBV5-1 with TRBJ2-7, with 8 bases aligning to TRBD1. V was clipped by 2 bases and J by 4 bases; unmatched bases: 8. CDR3 length: 15 amino acids. Germline values: CDR1 SGHRS, CDR2 YFSETQ. The CDR3 DNA sequence: TGCGCCAGCAGCTTAACACAGGGGGAAGTTTACGAGCAGTACTTC. This gives the protein CASSLTQGEVYEQYF.

The chain uses TRBV6-6 and TRBJ2-7, with 7 bases aligning to TRBD1. CDR1 MNHNY and CDR2 SVGAGI come from the germline V gene (reference sequence). The CDR3 runs 15 residues. V dropped 0 bases and J dropped 4; count of bases not matched to a gene: 6. The CDR3 protein is CASSYSGDRAYEQYF. DNA for the CDR3: TGTGCCAGCAGTTACTCGGGCGACAGGGCTTACGAGCAGTACTTC.

The V gene is TRBV19, the J gene TRBJ1-3, with a weak D call TRBD1 (6 bases). V was shortened by 3 bases and J by 2 bases, with 17 bases between the two germline ends. Germline values: CDR1 LNHDA, CDR2 SQIVND (reference sequence). This CDR3 is built from 17 residues. The CDR3 coding sequence is TGTGCCAGTAGTATCCACCCCCCCAGGGGTCCTGGAAACACCATATATTTT. This sequence encodes CASSIHPPRGPGNTIYF.

In this sample, this clone turned up once. The V gene is TRBV27, the J gene TRBJ2-3; maybe TRBD2 (6 bases). The CDR3 consists of 14 residues. Between the trimmed V and J ends, which lost 7 bases and 2 bases, there was a span of 13 bases. CDR1 is MNHEY and CDR2 is SMNVEV in the germline V gene (reference sequence). CDR3 loop: CASNGRGNTDTQYF. CDR3 bases: TGTGCCAGCAATGGACGGGGGAACACAGATACGCAGTATTTT.

The chain employs TRBV4-1 and TRBJ1-2, with 8 nucleotides matching TRBD1. The CDR3 extends over 16 amino acids. V was clipped by 4 bases and J by 4 bases; unmatched bases: 11. The germline CDR1 and CDR2 sequences are MGHRA and YSYEKL. The CDR3 coding sequence is TGCGCCAGCAGCCCCACTGGGGGGACAGGAGGCTATGGCTACACCTTC. It encodes CASSPTGGTGGYGYTF.

The chain joins TRBV19 to TRBJ1-6; 8 bases align to TRBD1. This CDR3 has 15 amino acids. Germline V lookup: CDR1 LNHDA, CDR2 SQIVND (reference sequence). Germline trimming cut 4 bases from V and 6 bases from J; bases unmatched to any gene: 5. The CDR3 is CASSSQGASNSPLHF. Here the CDR3 DNA reads TGTGCCAGTAGTAGTCAGGGGGCGAGTAATTCACCCCTCCACTTT.

This chain connects TRBV5-1 to TRBJ1-4, with a possible D match to TRBD1 (6 bases). The germline V gene has CDR1 SGHRS and CDR2 YFSETQ. This CDR3 region has 15 residues. The V gene lost 4 bases and the J gene lost 7 bases, with 17 bases spanning the gap. The CDR3 loop reads CASSTEQGSSEKLFF. As DNA, the CDR3 is TGCGCCAGCAGCACCGAACAGGGTTCGAGTGAAAAACTGTTTTTT. The full variable domain, completed using reference TRBV5-1 and TRBJ1-4, is KAGVTQTPRYLIKTRGQQVTLSCSPISGHRSVSWYQQTPGQGLQFLFEYFSETQRNKGNFPGRFSGRQFSNSRSEMNVSTLELGDSALYLCASSTEQGSSEKLFFGSGTQLSVL.

The chain uses TRBV12-5 and TRBJ2-1, with 11 bases aligning to TRBD2. The CDR3 contains 17 residues. V lost 1 base to trimming and J lost 1 base; unmatched junction nucleotides: 3. Germline V CDR1 and CDR2: LGHNT, FRNRAP. CDR3 DNA: TGTGCTAGTGGTTTGGGACTAGCGGGGATTTCCTACAATGAGCAGTTCTTC. The encoded protein is CASGLGLAGISYNEQFF.

The gene calls are TRBV3-1 (or the pseudogene TRBV3-2) and TRBJ1-1; tentative D call: TRBD1 (5 bases). The CDR3 covers 13 residues. Germline V gives CDR1 LGHDT, CDR2 YNNKEL (reference sequence). The V end was cut by 1 base, the J end by 7 bases, with 10 bases between. The CDR3 spells CASSQVRASEAFF. The CDR3 DNA follows: TGTGCCAGCAGCCAAGTCAGGGCTAGTGAAGCTTTCTTT.

The chain is built from TRBV25-1 and TRBJ1-3; possible D gene TRBD1, 5 bases. The CDR3 is 15 amino acids. With 3 bases removed from V and 0 bases from J, the gap between germline ends came to 9 bases. Germline lookup yields CDR1 MGHDK and CDR2 SYGVNS. The CDR3 sequence is CASSEGRSSGNTIYF. CDR3 DNA sequence: TGTGCCAGCAGTGAGGGGCGGTCCTCTGGAAACACCATATATTTT.

V usage is TRBV9 and J usage is TRBJ1-6; 11 bases align to TRBD1. The CDR3 is 16 amino acids. The V segment lost 3 bases and the J segment 7 bases; nucleotides outside the gene matches: 6. Germline V gene sequence: CDR1 SGDLS, CDR2 YYNGEE. As DNA, the CDR3 is TGTGCCAGCAGCGCGCCGGGACAGGGGGGGAATTCACCCCTCCACTTT. Translating it yields CASSAPGQGGNSPLHF.

The chain carries TRBV11-2 and TRBJ2-5; D may be TRBD2 (5 bases). The CDR3 has 14 residues. From germline, CDR1 is SGHAT and CDR2 FQNNGV. Trimming took 5 bases from V and 0 from J, leaving 10 bases between them. CDR3 bases: TGTGCCAGCAGCGGCCTCGGGGACCAAGAGACCCAGTACTTC. This translates into CASSGLGDQETQYF.

The chain links TRBV5-1 to TRBJ2-7; 8 nucleotides align to TRBD1. Looked up from germline, CDR1 is SGHRS and CDR2 is YFSETQ. There are 14 residues in the CDR3. V shed 3 bases and J 4 bases; nucleotides not matched to a gene: 6. The DNA for the CDR3 is TGCGCCAGCAGCTCCGGACAGGGAGGATACGAGCAGTACTTC. Its protein is CASSSGQGGYEQYF.

There are a few counts of this clone. The V and J genes are TRBV7-9 and TRBJ2-7; the match to TRBD2 covers 9 bases. This CDR3 is built from 14 residues. V lost 8 bases and J lost 3; bases outside the gene matches: 8. CDR1 SEHNR and CDR2 FQNEAQ come from the germline V gene (reference sequence). In DNA form, the CDR3 reads TGTGCCAGCTCCGCAGCGGGGGGATTCTACGAGCAGTACTTC. Amino acid sequence: CASSAAGGFYEQYF.

This clone has just a few counts. This chain uses TRBV7-2 with TRBJ1-3; D not resolved. This CDR3 contains 15 residues. Germline CDR1 and CDR2: SGHTA and FQGNSA. V was trimmed by 1 base and J by 0 bases, leaving 7 bases between them. The CDR3 coding sequence is TGTGCCAGCAGCTTAGACGGTTACTCTGGAAACACCATATATTTT. It specifies CASSLDGYSGNTIYF.

V and J are TRBV4-3 and TRBJ2-7; TRBD1 might be the D (5 bases). The germline V and J ends were trimmed by 0 bases and 3 bases, with 9 bases remaining between them. The CDR3 is 14 amino acids. The germline V gene encodes CDR1 LGHNA and CDR2 YSLEER. The CDR3 bases are TGCGCCAGCAGCCAAGAGCAGGGATACTACGAGCAGTACTTC. Its protein product is CASSQEQGYYEQYF.

This clone was seen only once. The chain links TRBV6-5 to TRBJ1-1; 7 nucleotides agree with TRBD1. The germline CDR1 and CDR2 sequences are MNHEY and SVGAGI. The V gene end was trimmed by 2 bases and the J gene end by 5 bases; junction bases not matched to a gene: 8. The CDR3 totals 15 residues. This CDR3 reads CASSYHRQGKTEAFF. In DNA, the CDR3 is TGTGCCAGCAGTTACCATCGACAGGGTAAAACTGAAGCTTTCTTT.